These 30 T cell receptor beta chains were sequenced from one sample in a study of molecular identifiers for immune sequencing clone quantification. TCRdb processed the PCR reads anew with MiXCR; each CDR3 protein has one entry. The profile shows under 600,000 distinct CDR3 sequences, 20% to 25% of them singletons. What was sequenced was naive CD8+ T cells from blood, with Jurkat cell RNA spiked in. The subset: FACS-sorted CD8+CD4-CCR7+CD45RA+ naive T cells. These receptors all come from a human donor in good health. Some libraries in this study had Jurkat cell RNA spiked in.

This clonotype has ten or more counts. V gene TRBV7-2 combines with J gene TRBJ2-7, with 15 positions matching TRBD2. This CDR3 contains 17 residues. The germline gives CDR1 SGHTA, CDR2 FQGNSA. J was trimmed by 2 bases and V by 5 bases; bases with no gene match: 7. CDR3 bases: TGTGCCAGCAGCCTAGGACTAGCGGGAGGGCCAGCCTACGAGCAGTACTTC. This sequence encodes CASSLGLAGGPAYEQYF.

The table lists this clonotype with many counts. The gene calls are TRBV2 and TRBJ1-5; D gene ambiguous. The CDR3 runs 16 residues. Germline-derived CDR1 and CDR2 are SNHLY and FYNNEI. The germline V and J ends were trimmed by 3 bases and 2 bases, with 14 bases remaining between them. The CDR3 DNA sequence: TGTGCCAGCAGTGAGATAGGAGGAGAGGGCAATCAGCCCCAGCATTTT. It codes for CASSEIGGEGNQPQHF.

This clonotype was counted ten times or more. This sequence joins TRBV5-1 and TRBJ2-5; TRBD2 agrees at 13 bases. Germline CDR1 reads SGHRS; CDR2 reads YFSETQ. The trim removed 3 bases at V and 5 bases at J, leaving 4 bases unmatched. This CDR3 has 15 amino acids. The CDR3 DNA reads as TGCGCCAGCAGCTGGGGACTAGCGGGGATGGAGACCCAGTACTTC. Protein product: CASSWGLAGMETQYF.

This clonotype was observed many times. The CDR3 region has the DNA TGTGCCAGTAGTCTTAGCGGGAGCGGCACAGATACGCAGTATTTT. Translated: CASSLSGSGTDTQYF. The V and J genes are TRBV19 and TRBJ2-3; TRBD2 matches at 9 bases. V was clipped by 5 bases and J by 1 base; unmatched bases: 4. Germline V lookup: CDR1 LNHDA, CDR2 SQIVND (reference sequence). This CDR3 comprises 15 residues.

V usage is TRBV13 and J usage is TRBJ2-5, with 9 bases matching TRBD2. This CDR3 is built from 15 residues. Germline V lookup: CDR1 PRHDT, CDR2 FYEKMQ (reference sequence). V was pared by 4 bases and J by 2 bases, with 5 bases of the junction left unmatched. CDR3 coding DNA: TGTGCCAGCAGCTCGTATGGACTAGCGCAAGAGACCCAGTACTTC. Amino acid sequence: CASSSYGLAQETQYF.

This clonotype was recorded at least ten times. The CDR3 region is CASSPTGGDYTGELFF. CDR3 coding DNA: TGCGCCAGCAGCCCGACGGGGGGCGATTATACCGGGGAGCTGTTTTTT. The gene calls are TRBV5-1 and TRBJ2-2; D is possibly TRBD2 (7 bases). Germline V gene lookup returns CDR1 SGHRS and CDR2 YFSETQ. V lost 4 bases, J lost 5 bases, and 18 bases lay in between. This CDR3 spans 16 amino acids.

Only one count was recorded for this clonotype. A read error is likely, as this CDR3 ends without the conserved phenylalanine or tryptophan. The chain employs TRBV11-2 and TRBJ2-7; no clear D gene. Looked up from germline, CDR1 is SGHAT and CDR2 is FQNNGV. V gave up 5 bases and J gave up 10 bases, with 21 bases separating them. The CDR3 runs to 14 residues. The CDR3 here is CASSIPSSSILQYS. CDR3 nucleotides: TGTGCCAGCAGCATACCCTCTTCCTCGATATTACAGTACTCC.

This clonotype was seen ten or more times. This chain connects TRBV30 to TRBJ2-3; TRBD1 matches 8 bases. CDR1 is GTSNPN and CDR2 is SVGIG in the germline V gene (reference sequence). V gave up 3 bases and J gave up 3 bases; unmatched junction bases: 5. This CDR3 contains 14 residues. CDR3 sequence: CAWSPGDRTDTQYF. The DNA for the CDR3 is TGTGCCTGGAGCCCCGGGGACAGGACAGATACGCAGTATTTT.

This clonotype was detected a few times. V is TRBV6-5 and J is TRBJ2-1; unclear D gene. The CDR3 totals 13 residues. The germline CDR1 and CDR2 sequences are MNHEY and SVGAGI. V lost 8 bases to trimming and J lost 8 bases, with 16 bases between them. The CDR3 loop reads CASGILGMDEQFF. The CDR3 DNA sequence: TGTGCCAGCGGGATATTGGGTATGGATGAGCAGTTCTTC.

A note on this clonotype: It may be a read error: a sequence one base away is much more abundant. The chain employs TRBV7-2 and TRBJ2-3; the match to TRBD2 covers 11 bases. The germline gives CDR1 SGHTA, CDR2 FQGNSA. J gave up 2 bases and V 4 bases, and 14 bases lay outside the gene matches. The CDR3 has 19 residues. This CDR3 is CASSYISSGGLRYTDTQYF. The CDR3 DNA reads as TGTGCCAGCAGCTACATATCTAGCGGGGGGCTCAGATACACAGATACGCAGTATTTT.

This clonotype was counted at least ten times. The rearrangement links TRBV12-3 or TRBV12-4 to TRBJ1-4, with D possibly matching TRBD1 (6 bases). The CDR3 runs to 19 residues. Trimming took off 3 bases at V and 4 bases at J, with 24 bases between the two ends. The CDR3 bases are TGTGCCAGCAGTTTCGGAGAAAGGGGGTGGGAAATCGATAATGAAAAACTGTTTTTT. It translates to CASSFGERGWEIDNEKLFF.

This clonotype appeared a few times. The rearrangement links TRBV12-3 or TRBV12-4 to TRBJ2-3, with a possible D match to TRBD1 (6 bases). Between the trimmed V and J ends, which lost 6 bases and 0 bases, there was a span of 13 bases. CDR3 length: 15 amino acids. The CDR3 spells CASSQDSRSTDTQYF. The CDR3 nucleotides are TGTGCCAGCAGCCAGGACAGCCGAAGCACAGATACGCAGTATTTT.

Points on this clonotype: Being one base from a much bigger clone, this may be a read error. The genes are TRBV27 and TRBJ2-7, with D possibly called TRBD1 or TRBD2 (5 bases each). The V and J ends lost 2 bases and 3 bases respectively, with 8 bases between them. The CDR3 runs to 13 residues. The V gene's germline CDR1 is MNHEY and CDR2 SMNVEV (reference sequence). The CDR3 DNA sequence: TGTGCCAGCAGTTTAGGGACCCACTACGAGCAGTACTTC. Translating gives CASSLGTHYEQYF.

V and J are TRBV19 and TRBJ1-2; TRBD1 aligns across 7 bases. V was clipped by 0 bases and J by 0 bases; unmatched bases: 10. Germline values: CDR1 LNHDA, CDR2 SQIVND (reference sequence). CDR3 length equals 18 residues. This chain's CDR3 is CASSIEDGTVLTNYGYTF. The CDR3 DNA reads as TGTGCCAGTAGTATAGAGGATGGGACAGTCCTCACTAACTATGGCTACACCTTC.

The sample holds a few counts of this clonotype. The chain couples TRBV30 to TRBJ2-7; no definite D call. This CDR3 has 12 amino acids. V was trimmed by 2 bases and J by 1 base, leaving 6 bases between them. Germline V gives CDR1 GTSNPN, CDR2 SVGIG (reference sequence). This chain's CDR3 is CAWSSQSYEQYF. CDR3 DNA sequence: TGTGCCTGGAGTAGTCAGTCCTACGAGCAGTACTTC.

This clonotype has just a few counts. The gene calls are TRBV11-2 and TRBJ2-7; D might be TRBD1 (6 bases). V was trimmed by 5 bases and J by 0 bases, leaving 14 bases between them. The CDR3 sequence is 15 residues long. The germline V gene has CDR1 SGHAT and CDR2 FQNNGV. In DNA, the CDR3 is TGTGCCAGCAGCGAAATGATACAGGGCTCCTACGAGCAGTACTTC. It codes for CASSEMIQGSYEQYF. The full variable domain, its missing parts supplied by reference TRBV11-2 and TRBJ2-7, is EAGVAQSPRYKIIEKRQSVAFWCNPISGHATLYWYQQILGQGPKLLIQFQNNGVVDDSQLPKDRFSAERLKGVDSTLKIQPAKLEDSAVYLCASSEMIQGSYEQYFGPGTRLTVT.

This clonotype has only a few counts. CDR3 in amino acids: CASSEVAGGSSYNEQFF. As DNA, the CDR3 is TGTGCCAGCAGTGAAGTTGCGGGCGGAAGCTCCTACAATGAGCAGTTCTTC. The chain has TRBV2 and TRBJ2-1, with D perhaps matching TRBD2 (5 bases). The CDR3 length is 17 residues. Trimming left V 1 base short and J 0 bases short, with 13 bases between. CDR1 and CDR2 (germline): SNHLY, FYNNEI.

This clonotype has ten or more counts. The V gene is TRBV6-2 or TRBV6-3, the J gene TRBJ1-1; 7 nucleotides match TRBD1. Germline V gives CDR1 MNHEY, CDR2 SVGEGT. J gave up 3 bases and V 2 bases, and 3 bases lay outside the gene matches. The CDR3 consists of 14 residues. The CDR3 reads CASSYVDRDTEAFF. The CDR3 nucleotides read TGTGCCAGCAGTTACGTCGACAGGGACACTGAAGCTTTCTTT.

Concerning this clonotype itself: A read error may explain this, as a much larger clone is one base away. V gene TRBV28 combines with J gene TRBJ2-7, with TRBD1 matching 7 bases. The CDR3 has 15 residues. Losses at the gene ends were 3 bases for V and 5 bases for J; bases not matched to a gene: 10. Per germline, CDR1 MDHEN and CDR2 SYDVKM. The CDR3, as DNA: TGTGCCAGCAGTTTGGACGACGACAGGGTCCACGAGCAGTACTTC. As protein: CASSLDDDRVHEQYF.

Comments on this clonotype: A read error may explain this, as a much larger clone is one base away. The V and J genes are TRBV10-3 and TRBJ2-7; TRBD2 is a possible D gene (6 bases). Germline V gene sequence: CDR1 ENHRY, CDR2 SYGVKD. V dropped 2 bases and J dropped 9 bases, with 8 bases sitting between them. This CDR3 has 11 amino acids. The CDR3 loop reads CAISEGTVQYF. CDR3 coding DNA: TGTGCCATCAGTGAGGGGACTGTGCAGTACTTC.

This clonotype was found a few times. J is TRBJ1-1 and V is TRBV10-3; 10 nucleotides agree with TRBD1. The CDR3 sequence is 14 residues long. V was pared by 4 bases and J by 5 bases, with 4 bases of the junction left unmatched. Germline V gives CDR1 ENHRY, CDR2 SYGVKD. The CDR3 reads CAISGDRGWTEAFF. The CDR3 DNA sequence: TGTGCCATCAGTGGGGACAGGGGTTGGACTGAAGCTTTCTTT.

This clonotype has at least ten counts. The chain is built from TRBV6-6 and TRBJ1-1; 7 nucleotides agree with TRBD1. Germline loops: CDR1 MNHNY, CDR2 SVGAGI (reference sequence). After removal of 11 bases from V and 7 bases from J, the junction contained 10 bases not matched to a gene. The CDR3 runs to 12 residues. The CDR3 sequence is CAGGQLFGEAFF. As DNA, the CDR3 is TGTGCCGGGGGACAGCTCTTTGGTGAAGCTTTCTTT.

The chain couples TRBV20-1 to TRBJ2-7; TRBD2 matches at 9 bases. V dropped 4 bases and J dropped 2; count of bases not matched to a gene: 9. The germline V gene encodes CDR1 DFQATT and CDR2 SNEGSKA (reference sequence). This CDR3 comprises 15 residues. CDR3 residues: CSAIPAGGPTYEQYF. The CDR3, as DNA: TGCAGTGCTATTCCCGCGGGGGGGCCAACCTACGAGCAGTACTTC.

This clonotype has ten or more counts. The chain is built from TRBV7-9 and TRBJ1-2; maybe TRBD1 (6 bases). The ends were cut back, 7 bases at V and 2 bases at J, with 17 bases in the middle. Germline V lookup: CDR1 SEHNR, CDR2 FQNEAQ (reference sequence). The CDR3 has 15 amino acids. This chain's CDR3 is CASIQGGGENYGYTF. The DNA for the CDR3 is TGTGCCAGCATCCAAGGGGGGGGGGAAAACTATGGCTACACCTTC.

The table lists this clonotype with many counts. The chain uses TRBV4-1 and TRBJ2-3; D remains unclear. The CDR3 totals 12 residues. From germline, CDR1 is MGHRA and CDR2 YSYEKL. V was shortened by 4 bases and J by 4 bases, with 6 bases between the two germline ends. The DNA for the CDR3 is TGCGCCAGCAGCCCAGTAGCAGATACGCAGTATTTT. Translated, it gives CASSPVADTQYF.

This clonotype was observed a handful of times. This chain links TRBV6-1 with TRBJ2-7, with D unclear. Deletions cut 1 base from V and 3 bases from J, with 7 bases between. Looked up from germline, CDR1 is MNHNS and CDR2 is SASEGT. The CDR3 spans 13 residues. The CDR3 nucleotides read TGTGCCAGCAGTGAAGAAAACCACTACGAGCAGTACTTC. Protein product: CASSEENHYEQYF.

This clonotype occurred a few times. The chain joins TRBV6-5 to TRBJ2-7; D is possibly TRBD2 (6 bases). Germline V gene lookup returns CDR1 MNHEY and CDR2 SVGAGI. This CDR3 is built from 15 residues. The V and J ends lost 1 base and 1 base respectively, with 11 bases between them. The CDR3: CASSYWSGSSYEQYF. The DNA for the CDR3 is TGTGCCAGCAGTTACTGGAGCGGGTCGTCCTACGAGCAGTACTTC.

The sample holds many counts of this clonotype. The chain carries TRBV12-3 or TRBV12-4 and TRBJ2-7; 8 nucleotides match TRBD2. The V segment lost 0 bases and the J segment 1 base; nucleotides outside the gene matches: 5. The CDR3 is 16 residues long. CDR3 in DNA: TGTGCCAGCAGTTTAGCCGAAGCGGGGGTGTCCTACGAGCAGTACTTC. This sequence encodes CASSLAEAGVSYEQYF.

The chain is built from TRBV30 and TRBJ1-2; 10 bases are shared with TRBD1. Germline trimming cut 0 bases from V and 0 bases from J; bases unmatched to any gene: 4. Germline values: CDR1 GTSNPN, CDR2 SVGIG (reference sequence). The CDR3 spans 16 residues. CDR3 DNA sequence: TGTGCCTGGAGTGTACTTGGACAGGGGGCTAACTATGGCTACACCTTC. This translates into CAWSVLGQGANYGYTF.

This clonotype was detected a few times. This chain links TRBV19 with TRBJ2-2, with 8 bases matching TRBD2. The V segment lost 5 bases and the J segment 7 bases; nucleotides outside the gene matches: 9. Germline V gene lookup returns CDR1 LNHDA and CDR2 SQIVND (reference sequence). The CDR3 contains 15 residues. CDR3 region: CASSAGTRSSGELFF. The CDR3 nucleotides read TGTGCCAGTAGTGCCGGGACTAGATCGAGCGGGGAGCTGTTTTTT.